This TCR beta chain is drawn from a study of T cells in Graves' hyperthyroidism and ophthalmopathy. RNA transcripts were the template for amplifying TCR beta CDR3 regions. Primed by the HTBI set, a first-round RT-PCR was run on the TCR CDR3. TCRdb reprocessed the multiplex PCR reads with MiXCR, giving one entry per CDR3 protein. The table includes 750,000 to 950,000 distinct CDR3 sequences, roughly 40% detected once. V dropped 10 bases and J dropped 2; count of bases not matched to a gene: 7. The V gene's germline CDR1 is MDHEN and CDR2 SYDVKM. This CDR3 is built from 15 residues. The sequenced sample was blood. The TCR was taken from a man aged 18 to 30 with Graves' hyperthyroidism. This chain links TRBV28 with TRBJ1-6; 8 nucleotides match TRBD1. CDR3 loop: CATGQGVAYNSPLHF. The CDR3 DNA is TGTGCCACCGGACAGGGAGTCGCCTATAATTCACCCCTCCACTTT. Full variable domain (outside the CDR3, taken from reference TRBV28 and TRBJ1-6): DVKVTQSSRYLVKRTGEKVFLECVQDMDHENMFWYRQDPGLGLRLIYFSYDVKMKEKGDIPEGYSVSREKKERFSLILESASTNQTSMYLCATGQGVAYNSPLHFGNGTRLTVT.